This is a list of T cell receptor beta chains from one sample in a study of T cell responses to AZD1222 COVID-19 vaccine. TCRdb keeps only in-frame clones here, not all; method: immunoSEQ multiplex PCR. The sample has tens of thousands of clones, roughly 88% seen once. Sequenced material: peripheral blood, taken 28 days after the second AZD1222 dose. These receptors were obtained from an adult who received the AZD1222 COVID-19 vaccine. Both conserved end residues are part of each CDR3. The order of the fields is CDR3 length, J gene, V gene, CDR3 protein.

length: 15
J: TRBJ1-2
V: TRBV9
CDR3: CASSDSRENNYGYTF

length: 14
J: TRBJ1-1
V: TRBV28
CDR3: CASSFGGMNTEAFF

length: 12
J: TRBJ1-1
V: TRBV30
CDR3: CAWSLVGTEAFF

length: 15
J: TRBJ1-6
V: TRBV27
CDR3: CASSFMQGGNSPLHF

length: 16
J: TRBJ1-3
V: TRBV21-1
CDR3: CASSKARPGTGNTIYF

length: 13
J: TRBJ1-2
V: TRBV19
CDR3: CASSIRGGNGYTF

length: 15
J: TRBJ2-3
V: TRBV6-4
CDR3: CASSDTAGTSDTQYF

length: 15
J: TRBJ2-3
V: TRBV7-6
CDR3: CASSRGTASTDTQYF

length: 16
J: TRBJ1-1
V: TRBV7-6
CDR3: CASSLWDRGDGTEAFF

length: 14
J: TRBJ1-4
V: TRBV5-4
CDR3: CASSLGGENEKLFF

length: 15
J: TRBJ1-3
V: TRBV28
CDR3: CASSTLESSGNTIYF

length: 14
J: TRBJ1-5
V: TRBV7-2
CDR3: CASSSQGPNQPQHF

length: 14
J: TRBJ1-2
V: TRBV4-1
CDR3: CASSQAGRYYGYTF

length: 16
J: TRBJ1-5
V: TRBV28
CDR3: CASRLQTGYSNQPQHF

length: 15
J: TRBJ2-7
V: TRBV2
CDR3: CASSARGPLIYEQYF

length: 14
J: TRBJ1-1
V: TRBV7-6
CDR3: CASSSQGWDTEAFF

length: 12
J: TRBJ1-4
V: TRBV6-6
CDR3: CASTKVGEKLFF

length: 13
J: TRBJ1-3
V: TRBV30
CDR3: CAWSEGRGNTIYF

length: 17
J: TRBJ2-1
V: TRBV5-6
CDR3: CASSWEQLAGPHNEQFF

length: 14
J: TRBJ2-5
V: TRBV7-7
CDR3: CASSLDWQQETQYF

length: 13
J: TRBJ2-1
V: TRBV7-2
CDR3: CASSLARGNEQFF

length: 14
J: TRBJ2-1
V: TRBV27
CDR3: CASRYAGGYNEQFF

length: 14
J: TRBJ1-6
V: TRBV5-4
CDR3: CASSPDSYNSPLHF

length: 15
J: TRBJ1-2
V: TRBV2
CDR3: CASSPSGRANYGYTF